The 10 T cell receptor beta chains presented below share a single source sample, sequenced in a study of PD-1 blockade in classical Hodgkin lymphoma. The protocol was immunoSEQ multiplex PCR, while the TCRdb copy is restricted to in-frame clones and leaves out a portion. In the table there are tens of thousands of clones, 55% to 70% of which are singletons. Time point in this sample: cycle 4 day 1 (C4D1), after 6 weeks of nivolumab. Every single patient, without exception, relapsed after autologous stem cell transplantation, and brentuximab vedotin exposure varied. Sequencing used peripheral blood mononuclear cells (PBMCs), obtained before the fourth cycle of nivolumab. The receptors were gathered from a human donor with classical Hodgkin lymphoma.

The chain has TRBV28 and TRBJ1-1; no clear D gene. Germline CDR1 is MDHEN and CDR2 is SYDVKM. V was shortened by 5 bases and J by 0 bases, with 10 bases between the two germline ends. This CDR3 spans 14 amino acids. This CDR3 is CASSKGFMNTEAFF. CDR3 nucleotide sequence: TGTGCCAGCAGTAAAGGGTTCATGAACACTGAAGCTTTCTTT.

This clone was seen once. At one boundary the junction diverges from the germline segment, which might be a read error. The chain uses TRBV7-6 and TRBJ2-7; 7 nucleotides line up with TRBD2. The CDR3 is 11 amino acids. Germline loops: CDR1 SGHVS, CDR2 FNYEAQ. The DNA of the CDR3 is TGTGCCAGCAGCTTTGGGGGGGGTAGGGACTTC. It codes for CASSFGGGRDF.

The chain links TRBV10-3 to TRBJ1-6; 9 bases agree with TRBD1. Trimming cost V 7 bases and J 7 bases; bases outside gene matches: 5. Germline V gene data show CDR1 as ENHRY and CDR2 as SYGVKD. This CDR3 spans 14 amino acids. CDR3 sequence: CAINPGQGNSPLHF. The CDR3 region has the DNA TGTGCCATCAACCCGGGACAGGGAAATTCACCCCTCCACTTT.

The chain uses TRBV19 and TRBJ2-5, with 13 bases identical to TRBD2. Looked up from germline, CDR1 is LNHDA and CDR2 is SQIVND (reference sequence). J lost 4 bases, V lost 2 bases, and 7 bases had no gene match. The length of the CDR3 is 17 residues. The CDR3 region has the DNA TGTGCCAGTAGTATACGGACTAGCGGGGGAGGGCGAGAGACCCAGTACTTC. Translating it yields CASSIRTSGGGRETQYF.

This clone is a singleton in its sample. This CDR3 reads CASSYSTGGESYEQYF. The CDR3 nucleotides read TGTGCCAGCAGTTACTCGACGGGGGGCGAGTCCTACGAGCAGTACTTC. This sequence joins TRBV6-6 and TRBJ2-7; tentatively, D is TRBD2 (7 bases). There are 16 residues in the CDR3. Germline V gene data show CDR1 as MNHNY and CDR2 as SVGAGI (reference sequence). Trimming left V 0 bases short and J 1 base short, with 13 bases between.

The gene calls are TRBV5-5 and TRBJ1-1; possible D gene TRBD1, 5 bases. The CDR3 length is 14 residues. Per germline, CDR1 SGHKS and CDR2 YYEKEE (reference sequence). The V and J ends lost 3 bases and 4 bases respectively, with 13 bases between them. CDR3 loop: CASSSVGRATEAFF. The CDR3 DNA sequence: TGTGCCAGCAGCTCAGTGGGGCGAGCCACTGAAGCTTTCTTT.

The chain employs TRBV6-5 and TRBJ2-1; tentative D call: TRBD2 (5 bases). The CDR3 loop spans 12 amino acids. Per the germline V gene, CDR1 is MNHEY and CDR2 is SVGAGI. The V and J ends lost 6 bases and 8 bases respectively, with 11 bases between them. CDR3 DNA sequence: TGTGCCAGCAGCCCGGGGTTGGATGAGCAGTTCTTC. As protein: CASSPGLDEQFF.

The rearrangement uses TRBV29-1 and TRBJ1-2, with 11 bases lining up with TRBD1. The ends lost 2 bases at V and 5 bases at J; junction bases unmatched: 4. Germline V gene sequence: CDR1 SQVTM, CDR2 ANQGSEA. The CDR3 extends over 14 amino acids. The CDR3 sequence is CSVEMDRGPYGYTF. The CDR3 nucleotides read TGCAGCGTTGAAATGGACAGGGGGCCTTATGGCTACACCTTC.

The rearrangement uses TRBV2 and TRBJ1-4; D may be TRBD1 (6 bases). This CDR3 contains 17 residues. The germline gives CDR1 SNHLY, CDR2 FYNNEI. The V end was cut by 3 bases, the J end by 8 bases, with 22 bases between. The CDR3 here is CASSEEGHSGVGEKLFF. The CDR3 DNA follows: TGTGCCAGCAGTGAGGAGGGACATTCGGGCGTCGGGGAAAAACTGTTTTTT.

V gene TRBV7-9 combines with J gene TRBJ1-2, with TRBD1 identical over 11 bases. Germline V gene sequence: CDR1 SEHNR, CDR2 FQNEAQ (reference sequence). This CDR3 spans 14 amino acids. Trimming at V came to 2 bases and at J to 8 bases, leaving 4 bases not matched to a gene. In DNA form, the CDR3 reads TGTGCCAGCAGCTTAATCGGACAGGGGGCGGGCTACACCTTC. Translation gives CASSLIGQGAGYTF. Using reference TRBV7-9 and TRBJ1-2 for the parts outside the CDR3, the full variable domain is DTGVSQNPRHKITKRGQNVTFRCDPISEHNRLYWYRQTLGQGPEFLTYFQNEAQLEKSRLLSDRFSAERPKGSFSTLEIQRTEQGDSAMYLCASSLIGQGAGYTFGSGTRLTVV.